This T cell receptor beta chain is from a study of response to subunit inactivated influenza vaccine. Study results and caveats: The authors suggested that few new T cells are recruited per seasonal influenza vaccination.

This CDR3 comprises 15 residues. Germline-derived CDR1 and CDR2 are MNHNS and SASEGT. Trimming removed 0 bases at V and 2 bases at J, with 11 bases between. Turning to this clonotype: What it binds is unknown.

TCRdb re-called the RT-PCR reads with MiXCR, one entry per CDR3 protein. The sample has roughly 650,000 distinct CDR3 sequences; around 13% are singletons. The rearrangement uses TRBV6-1 and TRBJ2-7; D ambiguous. Here the sequenced sample was PBMCs from blood, taken approximately 15 days before vaccination. This clonotype was sampled from a man in his fifties who received an inactivated influenza vaccine. The CDR3 region has the DNA TGTGCCAGCAGTGAAGCCTGGACCTATACCTACGAGCAGTACTTC. Translating gives CASSEAWTYTYEQYF.